This T cell receptor (beta chain) appears in the sequencing data of a study of T cells in Graves' hyperthyroidism and ophthalmopathy (dated by TCRdb to between 2018 and 2021). About the full investigation: Peripheral blood was collected at initial diagnosis, before any treatment. To identify TCR V-J signatures that set the groups apart, the researchers used a discovery cohort of more than 95 patients, made up of approximately 43 with Graves' ophthalmopathy and 57 with stable Graves' hyperthyroidism. An independent validation cohort of around 19 hyperthyroidism patients and about 16 patients who later progressed to ophthalmopathy tested prospective prediction of ophthalmopathy. The roughly 91 discovery patients were randomly divided into training and test sets at a 7:3 ratio. Thyroid tissue and blood T-cell repertoires from several Graves' hyperthyroidism patients were also compared in the study. After sampling, hyperthyroidism patients received methimazole starting at 30 mg daily, and ophthalmopathy patients received high-dose intravenous methylprednisolone. The paper describes TCR Vbeta CDR3 sequencing of about 140 peripheral blood samples, made up of under 50 ophthalmopathy patients, 70 to 75 hyperthyroidism patients and 17 progressor patients. Findings and caveats that apply to the study as a whole: Ophthalmopathy was separated from stable hyperthyroidism by a 13 V-J signature model, with approximately 86% sensitivity and about 81% specificity obtained in cross-validation and 80%/75% obtained in testing. No statistical method was used to set the sample size in advance, and investigators knew the group allocation. Most expanded thyroid clonotypes (frequency above 0.001) were also detected in blood, suggesting blood repertoires may reflect thyroid immune responses. In validation, progression to ophthalmopathy was predicted by the model with 70.59% sensitivity and 72.22% specificity, a median of about 6.8 months before onset.

Note on this clonotype: The antigen this receptor binds is unknown. No clone much larger than this one lies a single base away; base qualities are absent.

The TCR beta CDR3 regions were amplified from the RNA transcripts. The first round of RT-PCR for the TCR CDR3 was performed with the HTBI primer set and the Qiagen OneStep RT-PCR kit. Libraries were constructed in a second round of multiplex PCR, after which size selection and purification were performed. Paired-end sequencing of the libraries was performed with 100 bp reads on an Illumina HiSeq2000. The original pipeline was this. SOAPnuke was used to process the raw data, removing reads that contained adapters or uncalled bases, had a mean Phred below 15, or lacked an exact match to the constant primer or identifier. COPE v1.2.5 was used to merge the high-quality paired reads, and each unique nucleotide sequence was defined as a clonotype. MiTCR v1.1 was used to align the clonotypes against IMGT TRBV, TRBD and TRBJ reference segments. The analysis included only V-J combinations with a frequency above 0.0001, which together covered more than 98% of the repertoires. A TCS score was defined as the ratio of F50 (clonal expansion) to E x V (chaos), with BLOSUM62-based TCRdist applied between CDR3 peptides within each V-J. Welch's t-statistics and random forest reduced 450 to 600 V-J features to 10 to 15, which were used in a naive Bayes classifier (R e1071). TCRdb reanalyzed the raw reads on its own, using fastp at Q25 for trimming and MiXCR for clone calling, and kept in-frame beta chains. Each CDR3 protein appears once, grouped with its most common genes and DNA. TCRdb assigned the V and J calls; the authors' analysis was not used. For this sample the table gives about 400,000 distinct CDR3 sequences, of which more than 20% were detected only once. About 70% of the sample is in the top ten clones.

The CDR3 holds 12 amino acids from the cysteine to the phenylalanine. Only the CDR3 DNA stays, 36 bases, in frame from base 1. The germline ends are 10 bases apart after V is trimmed by 5 bases and J by 6 bases. A patient counted as having stable Graves' hyperthyroidism if no progression to ophthalmopathy occurred over 18 months of follow-up. Hyperthyroidism patients were newly diagnosed, had a disease duration of under 2 months, and were aged 18 to 65 years. Exclusion was applied to patients with uncontrolled infections, other autoimmune diseases, pregnancy or lactation. Diagnoses relied on clinical symptoms, serum thyroxine and TRAb, thyroid ultrasound and orbital computed tomography. PBMCs were isolated from more than 9 ml of fresh peripheral blood by Ficoll-Paque density gradient centrifugation. Total RNA was extracted with Trizol reagent, and quality was checked on an Agilent 2100 Bioanalyzer.

The sequenced material came from blood. The receptor's source is a man aged 45 to 65 with Graves' hyperthyroidism. The rearrangement combines TRBV12-3 or TRBV12-4 with TRBJ1-1, with the D gene not clear enough to name. The CDR3 is CASSPWTSEAFF. The DNA sequence is TGTGCCAGCAGTCCCTGGACGTCTGAAGCTTTCTTT.